A selection of T cell receptor beta chains follows, all from one sample in a study of blood T cell repertoires in COVID-19. Measured with immunoSEQ multiplex PCR; TCRdb has only the in-frame clones, and not every one. The sample holds about 220,000 clones, around 80% seen once. Sequencing was carried out using peripheral blood. The source is a man aged 25-45 years with active or convalescent COVID-19. Each CDR3 is given with its conserved first and last residue. A D gene is named only where the DNA matches it firmly. Clone size is not always given. Where it is, it says once, few, many or a class for expanded clones.

abundance	d_gene	j_gene	v_gene	CDR3nt	CDR3aa
-	-	TRBJ2-7	TRBV4-1	TGCGCCAGCAGCCAACCCACTGACTCCTACGAGCAGTACTTC	CASSQPTDSYEQYF
-	-	TRBJ1-5	TRBV4-1	TGCGCCAGCAGCCAAGTAGTGGAGCGCAATCAGCCCCAGCATTTT	CASSQVVERNQPQHF
-	-	TRBJ1-2	TRBV9	TGTGCCAGCAGCCCGACACTGAACTATGGCTACACCTTC	CASSPTLNYGYTF
-	TRBD2	TRBJ2-3	TRBV10-1	TGCGCCAGCAGTGACGGTGTTCGTACTAGCGGTCAGGCGGGCACAGATACGCAGTATTTT	CASSDGVRTSGQAGTDTQYF
-	-	TRBJ2-1	TRBV19	TGTGCCAGTAGTATAAGGGGGGGCCGGGAAAATGAGCAGTTCTTC	CASSIRGGRENEQFF
-	TRBD1	TRBJ1-4	TRBV18	TGTGCCAGCTCAACTTACAGGGGCCGTAATGAAAAACTGTTTTTT	CASSTYRGRNEKLFF
-	-	TRBJ2-7	TRBV30	TGTGCCGGACGACAGGATTACGAGCAGTACTTC	CAGRQDYEQYF
few	-	TRBJ2-3	TRBV6-6	TGTGCCAGCAGTTACTTTAGCCTAGCCGGCACAGATACGCAGTATTTT	CASSYFSLAGTDTQYF
-	TRBD2	TRBJ2-1	TRBV9	TGTGCCAGCAGCGCGGGACTAGCGGTCTCCTACAATGAGCAGTTCTTC	CASSAGLAVSYNEQFF
-	-	TRBJ2-1	TRBV7-9	TGTGCCAGCAGCACGGGGGCCTACAATGAGCAGTTCTTC	CASSTGAYNEQFF
-	-	TRBJ1-2	TRBV28	TGTCTTAGCGGGGCGGGCGGTCCCGACTATAGGGGCTACACCTTC	CLSGAGGPDYRGYTF
-	-	TRBJ2-1	TRBV18	TGTGCCAGCTCACCACCAAGCGGCAACAATGAGCAGTTCTTC	CASSPPSGNNEQFF
-	-	TRBJ2-7	TRBV19	TGTGCCAGTAGTATCCAGGTGGGGCCGGACTACGAGCAGTACTTC	CASSIQVGPDYEQYF
-	-	TRBJ2-7	TRBV6-2/TRBV6-3	TGTGCCAGCAGTGAGGGCTACGAGCAGTACTTC	CASSEGYEQYF
-	-	TRBJ2-2	TRBV9	TGTGCCAGCAGCGTAGAATCAGGTCTATACACCGGGGAGCTGTTTTTT	CASSVESGLYTGELFF
-	-	TRBJ2-2	TRBV29-1	TGCAGCGTTATCTCCGGGGAGCTGTTTTTT	CSVISGELFF
-	-	TRBJ1-2	TRBV28	TGTGCCAGCAGTTTTCCATATGGCTACACCTTC	CASSFPYGYTF
-	-	TRBJ1-1	TRBV28	TGTGCCAGCAGCCCGCGGAGGACTGAAGCTTTCTTT	CASSPRRTEAFF
few	-	TRBJ2-5	TRBV25-1	TGTGCCAGCAGACCCAAGTGGGACATGCAAGAGACCCAGTACTTC	CASRPKWDMQETQYF
-	TRBD2	TRBJ2-5	TRBV18	TGTGCCAGCTCCCCCTTCAAGGGAGGGGTTGGGGAGACCCAGTACTTC	CASSPFKGGVGETQYF
-	-	TRBJ1-4	TRBV7-2	TGTGCCAGCAGCGGCACCCCCTCAACTAATGAAAAACTGTTTTTT	CASSGTPSTNEKLFF
-	TRBD2	TRBJ2-7	TRBV7-9	TGTGCCAGCAGCTTAGTGGCGGGAGGTCCGAGCTCCTACGAGCAGTACTTC	CASSLVAGGPSSYEQYF
-	-	TRBJ1-1	TRBV14	TGTGCCAGCAGCTCGTTCCGGAACACTGAAGCTTTCTTT	CASSSFRNTEAFF
-	TRBD2	TRBJ2-7	TRBV27	TGTGCCAGCTCCGCGGGGGACGAGCAGTACTTC	CASSAGDEQYF
-	-	TRBJ2-6	TRBV4-3	TGCGCCAGCAGCACGCAGGGTTTCGGGGCCAACGTCCTGACTTTC	CASSTQGFGANVLTF
-	-	TRBJ1-5	TRBV4-1	TGCGCCAGCAGCCAACGAGGACAGCCCCAGCATTTT	CASSQRGQPQHF
-	-	TRBJ1-1	TRBV4-2	TGTGCCAGCAGCCAATCGTACAGAAACACTGAAGCTTTCTTT	CASSQSYRNTEAFF
-	-	TRBJ2-7	TRBV5-4	TGTGCCAGCAGCTTACCGGGGGATCAGTACTTC	CASSLPGDQYF
-	-	TRBJ2-7	TRBV30	TGTGCCTGGAGCGGTTTCCCCTTACCCTCCTACGAGCAGTACTTC	CAWSGFPLPSYEQYF
-	-	TRBJ1-1	TRBV5-5	TGTGCCAGCAGCTTGGGAGGTTTTAACACTGAAGCTTTCTTT	CASSLGGFNTEAFF
-	TRBD2	TRBJ2-3	TRBV4-3	TGCGCCAGCAGCCAAAACCGACTAGCGGGAACAGATACGCAGTATTTT	CASSQNRLAGTDTQYF
once	-	TRBJ2-1	TRBV11-2	TGTGCCAGCAGCTTAGAGGGGGGGGCCTGGAATGAGCAGTTCTTC	CASSLEGGAWNEQFF
-	TRBD1	TRBJ1-1	TRBV9	TGTGCCAGCAGCTCCGGGACAGGGGGCCTTAAGACTGAAGCTTTCTTT	CASSSGTGGLKTEAFF
-	-	TRBJ1-3	TRBV9	TGTGCCAGCAGCGCGGAAAATCGGGTCTCTGGAAACACCATATATTTT	CASSAENRVSGNTIYF
-	TRBD1	TRBJ1-5	TRBV24-1	TGTGCCACCAGTGAGGCCGGGACAGGGAGTCAGCCCCAGCATTTT	CATSEAGTGSQPQHF
-	TRBD1	TRBJ1-4	TRBV5-4	TGTGCCAGCAGCGTCGGACAGGGGGCTAATGAAAAACTGTTTTTT	CASSVGQGANEKLFF
-	TRBD1	TRBJ2-7	TRBV4-2	TGTGCGTCTGCCTGGCGGGGACAGGGGGGCTACGAGCAGTACTTC	CASAWRGQGGYEQYF
-	-	TRBJ2-7	TRBV29-1	TGCAGCGTTAACTCTCTCTACGAGCAGTACTTC	CSVNSLYEQYF
-	TRBD2	TRBJ2-1	TRBV5-8	TGTGCCAGCAGCTTGTCGGGGTGGCTAGCGGGGGGCCAGACCTACAATGAGCAGTTCTTC	CASSLSGWLAGGQTYNEQFF
-	TRBD1	TRBJ1-2	TRBV19	TGTGCCAGTACCCCACAGGGGGCCAGCTATGGCTACACCTTC	CASTPQGASYGYTF
-	TRBD1	TRBJ1-2	TRBV3-1/TRBV3-2	TGTGCCAGCAGCCAGGGACAGGGAAACTATGGCTACACCTTC	CASSQGQGNYGYTF
-	-	TRBJ1-3	TRBV18	TGTGCCAGCTCCCCGGGAACTGGAAACACCATATATTTT	CASSPGTGNTIYF
few	TRBD2	TRBJ2-1	TRBV5-4	TGTGCCAGCAGCTCTGGACTAGCGGGGGGTAATGAGCAGTTCTTC	CASSSGLAGGNEQFF
-	-	TRBJ1-5	TRBV5-1	TGCGCCAGCAGCTTCGGAGCGAATCAGCCCCAGCATTTT	CASSFGANQPQHF
-	-	TRBJ2-3	TRBV4-3	TGCGCCAGCAGCCAAGAGAGGGGAGGCTTTCCTAGCACAGATACGCAGTATTTT	CASSQERGGFPSTDTQYF
-	-	TRBJ2-5	TRBV6-2/TRBV6-3	TGTGCCAGCAGTCCCGTTGCAGGCGGGGAGACCCAGTACTTC	CASSPVAGGETQYF
-	TRBD2	TRBJ2-7	TRBV4-1	TGCGCCAGCAGCCAAGATTGGACTAGTGTCTCCTACGAGCAGTACTTC	CASSQDWTSVSYEQYF
-	TRBD1	TRBJ1-5	TRBV27	TGTGCCAGCGGGACCTTGGACAGGGGTCAGCCCCAGCATTTT	CASGTLDRGQPQHF
-	-	TRBJ1-5	TRBV6-2/TRBV6-3	TGTGCCAGCAGTTACGTGGGGCTTGGACAGCCCCAGCATTTT	CASSYVGLGQPQHF
-	TRBD2	TRBJ2-7	TRBV11-1	TGTGCCAGCAGCGGGAGGGCTAGCGGGGACCGAGAGCAGTACTTC	CASSGRASGDREQYF
-	-	TRBJ1-4	TRBV4-3	TGCGCCAGCAGCCAAGCTACTCAAGGGGCCGTTGAAAAACTGTTTTTT	CASSQATQGAVEKLFF
-	-	TRBJ2-2	TRBV5-4	TGTGCCAGCAGCTTTCAGGGTACCACCGGGGAGCTGTTTTTT	CASSFQGTTGELFF
-	TRBD1	TRBJ1-2	TRBV28	TGTGCCAGCACACTCCCAGTGGGACAGGGGGTCGGAGGCTACACCTTC	CASTLPVGQGVGGYTF
-	-	TRBJ2-1	TRBV4-3	TGCGCCAGCAGCCAAGAGCCGGGAGACTCCTACAATGAGCAGTTCTTC	CASSQEPGDSYNEQFF
-	-	TRBJ1-5	TRBV5-6	TGTGCCAGCAGCTTAGGGGATCAGCCCCAGCATTTT	CASSLGDQPQHF
-	-	TRBJ1-2	TRBV21-1	TGTGCCAGCAGCACGGACAGGGGGCGCCCCTATGGCTACACCTTC	CASSTDRGRPYGYTF
-	-	TRBJ2-4	TRBV5-1	TGCGCCAGCAGCTCATCCATAGCCAAAAACATTCAGTACTTC	CASSSSIAKNIQYF
-	TRBD2	TRBJ2-2	TRBV5-1	TGCGCCAGCAGCTTGGGGGGACTAGCGGGACTCACCGGGGAGCTGTTTTTT	CASSLGGLAGLTGELFF
-	-	TRBJ2-7	TRBV3-1/TRBV3-2	TGTGCCAGCAGCCAAGGACAGCAAGACGAGCAGTACTTC	CASSQGQQDEQYF
few	-	TRBJ2-3	TRBV7-3	TGTGCCAGCAGCTTAAACGGTCAGGGGACAGATACGCAGTATTTT	CASSLNGQGTDTQYF